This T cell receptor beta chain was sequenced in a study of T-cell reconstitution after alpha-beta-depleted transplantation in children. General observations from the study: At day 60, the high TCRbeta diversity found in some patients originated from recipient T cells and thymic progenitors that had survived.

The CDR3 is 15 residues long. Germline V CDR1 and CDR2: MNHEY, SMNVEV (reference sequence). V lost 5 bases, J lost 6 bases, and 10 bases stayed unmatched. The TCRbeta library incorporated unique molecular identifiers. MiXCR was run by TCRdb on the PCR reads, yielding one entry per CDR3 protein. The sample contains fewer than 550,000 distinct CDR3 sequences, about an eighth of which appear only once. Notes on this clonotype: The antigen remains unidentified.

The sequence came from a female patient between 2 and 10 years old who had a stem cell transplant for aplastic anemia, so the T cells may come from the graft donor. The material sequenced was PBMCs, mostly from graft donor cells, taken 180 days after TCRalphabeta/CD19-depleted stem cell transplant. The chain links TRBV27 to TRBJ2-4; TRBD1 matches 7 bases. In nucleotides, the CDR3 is TGTGCCAGCAGTCCCACAGGGGAAAGAATAAACATTCAGTACTTC. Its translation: CASSPTGERINIQYF.